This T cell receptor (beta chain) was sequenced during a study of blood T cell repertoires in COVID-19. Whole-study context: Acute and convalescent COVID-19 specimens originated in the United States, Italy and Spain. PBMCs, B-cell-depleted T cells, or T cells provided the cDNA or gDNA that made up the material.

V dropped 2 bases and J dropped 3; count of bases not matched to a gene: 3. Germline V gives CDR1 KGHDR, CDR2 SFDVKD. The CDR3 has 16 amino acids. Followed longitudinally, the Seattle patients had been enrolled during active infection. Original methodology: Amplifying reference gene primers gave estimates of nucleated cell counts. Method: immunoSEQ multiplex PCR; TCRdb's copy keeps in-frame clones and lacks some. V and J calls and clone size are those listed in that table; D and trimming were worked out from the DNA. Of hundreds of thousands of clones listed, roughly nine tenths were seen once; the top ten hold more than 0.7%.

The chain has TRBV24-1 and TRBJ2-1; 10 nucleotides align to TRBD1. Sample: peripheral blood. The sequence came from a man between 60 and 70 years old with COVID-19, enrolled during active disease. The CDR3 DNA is TGTGCCACCAGTGATTCCGGGACAGGGGACTACAATGAGCAGTTCTTC. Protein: CATSDSGTGDYNEQFF.